The 22 T cell receptor beta chains listed next were all sequenced from one sample in a study of T cell repertoires in cytomegalovirus infection. TCRdb processed the reads anew with MiXCR; each CDR3 protein has one entry. The sample has 500,000 to 600,000 distinct CDR3 sequences, approximately 15% seen once; the top ten hold 20% to 30%. The sample comprised CD8+ T cells from PBMCs. The receptor set was obtained from a human donor in good health (CMV status not recorded). Some clones in this sample may be carry-over from other donors' samples.

CDR3: CASSFDGTSETEAFF. The CDR3, as DNA: TGTGCCAGCAGTTTTGACGGTACCTCTGAGACTGAAGCTTTCTTT. The chain has TRBV28 and TRBJ1-1; no definite D call. Trimming pared 3 bases from V and 5 bases from J, leaving 16 bases between. Germline V gene data show CDR1 as MDHEN and CDR2 as SYDVKM. CDR3 length: 15 amino acids.

The chain carries TRBV3-1 and TRBJ2-5; a possible D gene is TRBD2 (5 bases). V lost 0 bases to trimming and J lost 0 bases, with 11 bases between them. The CDR3 extends over 16 amino acids. CDR1 and CDR2 (germline): LGHDT, YNNKEL (reference sequence). The CDR3 loop is CASSQEPSRYQETQYF. CDR3 nucleotide sequence: TGTGCCAGCAGCCAAGAGCCTAGCAGGTACCAAGAGACCCAGTACTTC.

The table lists this clonotype with a few counts. This sequence may be a read error, since a much larger clone differs from it by one base. This chain links TRBV12-3 or TRBV12-4 with TRBJ1-1, with D unresolved. With 4 bases removed from V and 2 bases from J, the gap between germline ends came to 8 bases. The CDR3 totals 13 residues. For the CDR3, the DNA is TGTGCCAGCAGTTGGTACAGCAACACTGAAGCTTTCTTT. Translation gives CASSWYSNTEAFF.

This CDR3 is CASSLQWDSHYNEQFF. CDR3 sequence (DNA): TGTGCCAGCAGCTTACAGTGGGACAGCCACTACAATGAGCAGTTCTTC. This chain connects TRBV7-6 to TRBJ2-1; 7 nucleotides align to TRBD1. Germline values: CDR1 SGHVS, CDR2 FNYEAQ. The CDR3 is made up of 16 amino acids. V dropped 2 bases and J dropped 3; count of bases not matched to a gene: 7.

This clonotype came up a few times. This sequence joins TRBV28 and TRBJ2-1; D perhaps matches TRBD1 (6 bases). Germline V lookup: CDR1 MDHEN, CDR2 SYDVKM. With 6 bases removed from V and 6 bases from J, the gap between germline ends came to 12 bases. CDR3 size: 13 residues. DNA for the CDR3: TGTGCCAGCAGGAAGGACAGCCTCAATGAGCAGTTCTTC. It specifies CASRKDSLNEQFF.

The chain has TRBV4-2 and TRBJ2-3; weak D call: TRBD2 (6 bases). The CDR3 sequence is 17 residues long. CDR1 is LGHNA, CDR2 YNFKEQ, per germline. Between the trimmed V and J ends, which lost 3 bases and 4 bases, there was a span of 20 bases. CDR3 nucleotide sequence: TGTGCCAGCAGCCATATCCTCCCCGCGGGGATCCCAGATACGCAGTATTTT. It codes for CASSHILPAGIPDTQYF.

This clonotype was counted between two and nine times. V usage is TRBV9 and J usage is TRBJ1-5; D is perhaps TRBD1 (5 bases). This CDR3 spans 14 amino acids. V lost 4 bases and J lost 6, with 14 bases in between. Germline lookup yields CDR1 SGDLS and CDR2 YYNGEE. The CDR3 DNA sequence: TGTGCCAGCAGCCCCGACGGGGGGAGTCAGCCCCAGCATTTT. The encoded protein is CASSPDGGSQPQHF. The entire variable domain, with the rest obtained from reference TRBV9 and TRBJ1-5, is as follows: DSGVTQTPKHLITATGQRVTLRCSPRSGDLSVYWYQQSLDQGLQFLIQYYNGEERAKGNILERFSAQQFPDLHSELNLSSLELGDSALYFCASSPDGGSQPQHFGDGTRLSIL.

The table lists this clonotype with many counts. The chain has TRBV12-3 or TRBV12-4 and TRBJ2-7; a weak D match, TRBD2 (5 bases). This CDR3 is 14 amino acids long. V dropped 3 bases and J dropped 3 bases, with 12 bases sitting between them. The DNA for the CDR3 is TGTGCCAGCAGTTTTGGTCGGGATAGCTACGAGCAGTACTTC. Residues: CASSFGRDSYEQYF.

CDR3 sequence reads: CASSLARVSNYGYTF. The CDR3 DNA reads TGTGCCAGCAGCTTGGCACGCGTTTCTAACTATGGCTACACCTTC. This rearrangement joins TRBV5-4 to TRBJ1-2; D gene ambiguous. V lost 0 bases and J 0 bases, leaving 9 bases between the germline ends. Germline CDR1 and CDR2: SGHNT and YYREEE (reference sequence). The CDR3 has 15 amino acids.

This clonotype was seen many times. CDR3: CASARLKAFGGLNAEAFF. The CDR3 DNA is TGTGCCTCAGCCCGGTTGAAGGCGTTTGGGGGTCTTAACGCTGAAGCTTTCTTT. This sequence joins TRBV28 and TRBJ1-1, with D perhaps matching TRBD1 (5 bases). CDR1 and CDR2 (germline): MDHEN, SYDVKM. The CDR3 length is 18 residues. V lost 11 bases and J 6 bases, leaving 34 bases between the germline ends. Full variable domain (remainder filled in from reference TRBV28 and TRBJ1-1): DVKVTQSSRYLVKRTGEKVFLECVQDMDHENMFWYRQDPGLGLRLIYFSYDVKMKEKGDIPEGYSVSREKKERFSLILESASTNQTSMYLCASARLKAFGGLNAEAFFGQGTRLTVV.

A single count supports this clonotype. This rearrangement joins TRBV19 to TRBJ1-5, with D possibly matching TRBD1 (6 bases). CDR1 is LNHDA, CDR2 SQIVND, per germline (reference sequence). The CDR3 runs 13 residues. Trimming took off 3 bases at V and 9 bases at J, with 12 bases between the two ends. The CDR3 sequence: CASSMAGTRPQHF. CDR3 DNA: TGTGCCAGTAGTATGGCTGGGACAAGGCCCCAGCATTTT. Full variable domain (outside the CDR3, taken from reference TRBV19 and TRBJ1-5): DGGITQSPKYLFRKEGQNVTLSCEQNLNHDAMYWYRQDPGQGLRLIYYSQIVNDFQKGDIAEGYSVSREKKESFPLTVTSAQKNPTAFYLCASSMAGTRPQHFGDGTRLSIL.

The table lists this clonotype with many counts. The rearrangement uses TRBV27 and TRBJ2-3; no firm D call. V was clipped by 8 bases and J by 0 bases, with 12 bases between them. CDR1 MNHEY and CDR2 SMNVEV come from the germline V gene (reference sequence). The CDR3 is 14 residues long. The CDR3 loop is CASPEDGSTDTQYF. The CDR3 DNA reads as TGTGCCAGCCCCGAAGACGGGAGCACAGATACGCAGTATTTT.

This clonotype turned up a few times. The V gene is TRBV5-1, the J gene TRBJ2-7; 13 bases fit TRBD2. V was pared by 0 bases and J by 7 bases, with 10 bases of the junction left unmatched. The CDR3 loop spans 17 amino acids. The germline V gene encodes CDR1 SGHRS and CDR2 YFSETQ. The CDR3 DNA reads as TGCGCCAGCAGCTTGGTTGGACTAGCGGGAGCGGTTGGGGAGCAGTACTTC. Its translation: CASSLVGLAGAVGEQYF.

The sample holds a few counts of this clonotype. This sequence joins TRBV7-9 and TRBJ1-1; no firm D call. The V end lost 6 bases, the J end lost 2 bases, and 7 bases lay between the germline ends. This CDR3 is built from 12 residues. The V gene's germline CDR1 is SEHNR and CDR2 FQNEAQ (reference sequence). The CDR3 DNA sequence: TGTGCCAGCAGGTTTCAAAACACTGAAGCTTTCTTT. This translates into CASRFQNTEAFF.

The rearrangement uses TRBV7-6 and TRBJ2-2; 13 bases map to TRBD2. The CDR3 contains 17 residues. V lost 8 bases to trimming and J lost 1 base; unmatched junction nucleotides: 7. Per the germline V gene, CDR1 is SGHVS and CDR2 is FNYEAQ. The CDR3 spells CASRGLAGAMNTGELFF. The CDR3 coding sequence is TGTGCCAGCCGAGGACTAGCGGGGGCCATGAACACCGGGGAGCTGTTTTTT.

This clonotype was picked up many times. The chain carries TRBV28 and TRBJ2-1, with 9 bases that match TRBD2. The germline gives CDR1 MDHEN, CDR2 SYDVKM. Trimming cost V 5 bases and J 2 bases; bases outside gene matches: 13. CDR3 length equals 18 residues. Here the CDR3 DNA reads TGTGCCAGCAGTCTCAGCGGGAGGATAGCCCATCCCTACAATGAGCAGTTCTTC. Translated: CASSLSGRIAHPYNEQFF.

This clonotype was found many times. The chain recombines TRBV19 with TRBJ2-1; a weak D match, TRBD1 (8 bases). Germline values: CDR1 LNHDA, CDR2 SQIVND (reference sequence). With 5 bases removed from V and 12 bases from J, the gap between germline ends came to 20 bases. The length of the CDR3 is 14 residues. The CDR3 DNA sequence: TGTGCCAGTAGTGGACAGGGAGGGAGCTTGTGGCAGTTCTTC. Translated, it gives CASSGQGGSLWQFF.

This clonotype was recorded a few times. This chain uses TRBV6-2 or TRBV6-3 with TRBJ2-1, with D possibly being TRBD1 (6 bases). This CDR3 has 15 amino acids. V was pared by 7 bases and J by 5 bases, with 18 bases between. CDR1 is MNHEY and CDR2 is SVGEGT in the germline V gene. The CDR3 DNA sequence: TGTGCCAGCACCGTACAGGGTGATAGGAACAATGAGCAGTTCTTC. Translating gives CASTVQGDRNNEQFF.

This clonotype was recorded at least ten times. The chain carries TRBV12-3 or TRBV12-4 and TRBJ2-7; TRBD2 might be the D (7 bases). The CDR3 has 16 amino acids. V was cut by 1 base and J by 4 bases, with 17 bases left in between. CDR3 coding DNA: TGTGCCAGCAGTTTAGTGGGCGGCGGGGGCCCATACGAGCAGTACTTC. It yields the protein CASSLVGGGGPYEQYF.

This clonotype was found a few times. The chain uses TRBV3-1 and TRBJ1-1; perhaps TRBD1 as D (5 bases). The CDR3 sequence is 15 residues long. Germline V gene lookup returns CDR1 LGHDT and CDR2 YNNKEL (reference sequence). V gave up 0 bases and J gave up 1 base, with 9 bases separating them. CDR3: CASSQDSTGNTEAFF. The CDR3 DNA reads as TGTGCCAGCAGCCAAGATAGCACAGGGAACACTGAAGCTTTCTTT.

This clonotype occurred a few times. The chain combines TRBV6-8 with TRBJ1-5; D possibly corresponds to TRBD1 (6 bases). Trimming stripped 6 bases from V and 1 base from J, with 13 bases between. Germline lookup yields CDR1 MNHGY and CDR2 SAAAGT. This CDR3 is built from 15 residues. CDR3 sequence reads: CASSAPRGSNQPQHF. The CDR3 region has the DNA TGTGCCAGCAGCGCCCCCAGGGGAAGCAATCAGCCCCAGCATTTT.

As for this clonotype: Possible read error: a much larger clone is one base away. The CDR3 carries no conserved terminal phenylalanine or tryptophan, so it likely arises from a read error. The CDR3 DNA sequence: TGTGCCAGTAGTATAGGATCTGGGACAGGGTTTGTCGAGGAGCAGTTCTTA. Translated, it gives CASSIGSGTGFVEEQFL. V and J are TRBV19 and TRBJ2-1; 9 nucleotides agree with TRBD1. The CDR3 sequence is 17 residues long. The ends lost 1 base at V and 10 bases at J; junction bases unmatched: 14. Looked up from germline, CDR1 is LNHDA and CDR2 is SQIVND (reference sequence).